These 31 T cell receptor beta chains share one sample of origin, sequenced in a study of OX40 agonist ivuxolimab in advanced cancers. Only in-frame clones appear in the TCRdb table, and some are missing; sequencing was by immunoSEQ multiplex PCR. This table holds approximately 74,000 clones, 60% to 85% found once. This material consisted of CD4+ or CD8+ T cells sorted from blood, taken in a trial of the OX40 agonist ivuxolimab. The receptors here all came from an adult with an advanced solid tumor such as melanoma, head and neck, liver or kidney cancer.

This clone was observed a single time. The chain couples TRBV2 to TRBJ2-3; 9 bases agree with TRBD1. J lost 2 bases, V lost 8 bases, and 8 bases had no gene match. The CDR3 extends over 15 amino acids. Germline loops: CDR1 SNHLY, CDR2 FYNNEI. The CDR3 DNA is TGTGCCAGCTCCCCGGGACAGGGATTCACAGATACGCAGTATTTT. Protein: CASSPGQGFTDTQYF.

V and J are TRBV6-5 and TRBJ1-2, with 7 bases identical to TRBD1. There are 15 residues in the CDR3. In germline, CDR1 is MNHEY, CDR2 SVGAGI. Trimming cost V 4 bases and J 8 bases; bases outside gene matches: 13. The CDR3 here is CASSFMTTGHAGYTF. CDR3 DNA: TGTGCCAGCAGTTTCATGACGACAGGGCACGCGGGCTACACCTTC.

The chain employs TRBV6-5 and TRBJ1-3; D ambiguous. Between the trimmed V and J ends, which lost 6 bases and 0 bases, there was a span of 12 bases. The germline V gene has CDR1 MNHEY and CDR2 SVGAGI. The CDR3 has 15 residues. The CDR3 nucleotides read TGTGCCAGCAGCCCTGACCGTAGCTCTGGAAACACCATATATTTT. Translation gives CASSPDRSSGNTIYF.

The genes are TRBV6-6 and TRBJ2-1; the D gene is possibly TRBD2 (6 bases). The V gene's germline CDR1 is MNHNY and CDR2 SVGAGI (reference sequence). V was cut by 4 bases and J by 8 bases, with 9 bases left in between. The CDR3 has 12 amino acids. In DNA, the CDR3 is TGTGCCAGCAGTTTCCGGGGGTATGAGCAGTTCTTC. Translating gives CASSFRGYEQFF.

The chain combines TRBV7-3 with TRBJ2-7, with D hard to call. The CDR3 sequence is 13 residues long. The germline V gene encodes CDR1 SGHTA and CDR2 FQGTGA. V gave up 2 bases and J gave up 4 bases, with 9 bases separating them. CDR3 protein: CASSLSAGYEQYF. Here the CDR3 DNA reads TGTGCCAGCAGCTTATCTGCCGGGTACGAGCAGTACTTC.

The CDR3 is CATSRLGQNTGELFF. Written as DNA, the CDR3 is TGTGCCACCAGCAGACTGGGACAAAACACCGGGGAGCTGTTTTTT. The chain couples TRBV15 to TRBJ2-2, with D possibly matching TRBD1 (6 bases). The CDR3 spans 15 residues. The V end lost 2 bases, the J end lost 2 bases, and 9 bases lay between the germline ends. CDR1 and CDR2 (germline): LNHNV, YYDKDF (reference sequence).

The CDR3 is CASSPRLAGEGMKSEQFF. Here the CDR3 DNA reads TGTGCCAGCAGCCCCCGACTAGCGGGAGAAGGAATGAAAAGTGAGCAGTTCTTC. This sequence joins TRBV7-8 and TRBJ2-1, with TRBD2 identical over 12 bases. J was trimmed by 9 bases and V by 5 bases; bases with no gene match: 17. Looked up from germline, CDR1 is SGHVS and CDR2 is FQNEAQ. This CDR3 has 18 amino acids. The whole variable domain, filled in from reference TRBV7-8 and TRBJ2-1, reads GAGVSQSPRYKVAKRGQDVALRCDPISGHVSLFWYQQALGQGPEFLTYFQNEAQLDKSGLPSDRFFAERPEGSVSTLKIQRTQQEDSAVYLCASSPRLAGEGMKSEQFFGPGTRLTVL.

The chain employs TRBV25-1 and TRBJ1-1; a possible D gene is TRBD1 (6 bases). CDR3 length: 15 amino acids. V was cut by 3 bases and J by 4 bases, with 15 bases left in between. Germline CDR1 reads MGHDK; CDR2 reads SYGVNS. In DNA form, the CDR3 reads TGTGCCAGCAGTGAGTACAGGGCGCTGGGCACTGAAGCTTTCTTT. This gives the protein CASSEYRALGTEAFF. Variable domain in full (rest from reference TRBV25-1 and TRBJ1-1): EADIYQTPRYLVIGTGKKITLECSQTMGHDKMYWYQQDPGMELHLIHYSYGVNSTEKGDLSSESTVSRIRTEHFPLTLESARPSHTSQYLCASSEYRALGTEAFFGQGTRLTVV.

The rearrangement links TRBV19 to TRBJ1-6; tentative D call: TRBD1 (5 bases). V lost 7 bases to trimming and J lost 7 bases, with 14 bases between them. The CDR3 is 14 residues long. Looked up from germline, CDR1 is LNHDA and CDR2 is SQIVND (reference sequence). The CDR3 loop is CASTGERWNSPLHF. The CDR3 bases are TGTGCCAGTACGGGGGAACGATGGAATTCACCCCTCCACTTT. Supplemented by reference TRBV19 and TRBJ1-6, the full variable domain reads DGGITQSPKYLFRKEGQNVTLSCEQNLNHDAMYWYRQDPGQGLRLIYYSQIVNDFQKGDIAEGYSVSREKKESFPLTVTSAQKNPTAFYLCASTGERWNSPLHFGNGTRLTVT.

The chain is built from TRBV18 and TRBJ2-1; TRBD2 agrees at 7 bases. CDR3 length equals 15 residues. Germline V gene lookup returns CDR1 KGHSH and CDR2 LQKENI. The V and J ends lost 6 bases and 2 bases, in that order; junction bases with no gene match: 7. The CDR3 loop reads CASSPPSGPYNEQFF. CDR3 nucleotides: TGTGCCAGCTCCCCCCCTAGCGGCCCCTACAATGAGCAGTTCTTC.

V gene TRBV27 combines with J gene TRBJ2-7; 7 bases agree with TRBD1. The CDR3 is 13 amino acids. J gave up 3 bases and V 4 bases, and 3 bases lay outside the gene matches. Germline CDR1 MNHEY, CDR2 SMNVEV (reference sequence). This CDR3 reads CASSSGQIYEQYF. Here the CDR3 DNA reads TGTGCCAGCAGTTCGGGACAGATCTACGAGCAGTACTTC.

The chain is built from TRBV19 and TRBJ2-7; tentative D call: TRBD1 (6 bases). Germline CDR1 is LNHDA and CDR2 is SQIVND (reference sequence). The CDR3 covers 13 residues. V was cut by 7 bases and J by 6 bases, with 16 bases left in between. In DNA form, the CDR3 reads TGTGCCAGTAAGGCAGGGGCGGTTGGCGAGCAGTACTTC. Amino acids: CASKAGAVGEQYF.

This chain's CDR3 is CSVEGGINQPQHF. CDR3 nucleotide sequence: TGCAGCGTTGAGGGCGGGATCAATCAGCCCCAGCATTTT. V and J are TRBV29-1 and TRBJ1-5; D not resolved. CDR3 length: 13 residues. Trimming pared 3 bases from V and 3 bases from J, leaving 9 bases between. Germline V gene data show CDR1 as SQVTM and CDR2 as ANQGSEA.

This clone was recorded a few times. This rearrangement joins TRBV18 to TRBJ1-5; D is unresolved. In germline, CDR1 is KGHSH, CDR2 LQKENI. Between the trimmed V and J ends, which lost 4 bases and 0 bases, there was a span of 10 bases. CDR3 size: 15 residues. The CDR3 spells CASSLLDHSNQPQHF. Written as DNA, the CDR3 is TGTGCCAGCTCACTCCTGGACCATAGCAATCAGCCCCAGCATTTT.

The chain joins TRBV9 to TRBJ2-1; the match to TRBD2 covers 8 bases. CDR3 length equals 13 residues. Trimming removed 1 base from V and 10 bases from J; junction bases left unmatched: 4. Germline CDR1 SGDLS, CDR2 YYNGEE. The CDR3 protein is CASSVRGGQEQFF. CDR3 coding DNA: TGTGCCAGCAGCGTACGCGGGGGGCAAGAGCAGTTCTTC.

This clone has only a few counts. The V and J genes are TRBV6-1 and TRBJ1-5; D gene unclear. The CDR3 runs to 14 residues. Germline CDR1 reads MNHNS; CDR2 reads SASEGT. V lost 2 bases and J lost 4, with 9 bases in between. CDR3 sequence reads: CASSEPLGNQPQHF. The CDR3 DNA reads as TGTGCCAGCAGTGAACCCCTGGGGAATCAGCCCCAGCATTTT.

Concerning this clone itself: The junction does not match germline at one end; this may be a read error. V gene TRBV4-1 combines with J gene TRBJ1-4; the D is unclear. The length of the CDR3 is 14 residues. In germline, CDR1 is MGHRA, CDR2 YSYEKL. CDR3 in DNA: TGCGCCAGCAGCAGGGTCGGCACTAACGAAAAACTGTTTTTT. It codes for CASSRVGTNEKLFF.

This clone came up a few times. Other DNA sequences within the sample encode an identical CDR3. This rearrangement joins TRBV30 to TRBJ2-2; weak D call: TRBD2 (5 bases). The V gene's germline CDR1 is GTSNPN and CDR2 SVGIG (reference sequence). Trimming removed 2 bases at V and 11 bases at J, with 9 bases between. The CDR3 runs to 11 residues. CDR3 in amino acids: CAWSPTRELFF. The CDR3 DNA reads TGTGCCTGGAGTCCCACTAGAGAGCTGTTTTTT. Based on the CDR3 plus reference TRBV30 and TRBJ2-2, the full variable domain is SQTIHQWPATLVQPVGSPLSLECTVEGTSNPNLYWYRQAAGRGLQLLFYSVGIGQISSEVPQNLSASRPQDRQFILSSKKLLLSDSGFYLCAWSPTRELFFGEGSRLTVL.

J is TRBJ1-5 and V is TRBV28, with 10 bases that match TRBD1. V lost 6 bases, J lost 2 bases, and 7 bases stayed unmatched. The germline V gene encodes CDR1 MDHEN and CDR2 SYDVKM. This CDR3 has 16 amino acids. The CDR3 loop reads CASSRQGAGGNQPQHF. In DNA form, the CDR3 reads TGTGCCAGCAGCCGACAGGGGGCAGGCGGCAATCAGCCCCAGCATTTT.

This chain uses TRBV25-1 with TRBJ2-7; TRBD1 might be the D (6 bases). The CDR3 is 13 amino acids. CDR1 MGHDK and CDR2 SYGVNS come from the germline V gene. Trimming stripped 6 bases from V and 1 base from J, with 10 bases between. The CDR3 bases are TGTGCCAGCAGGAGGGGGTCATCCTACGAGCAGTACTTC. Translation gives CASRRGSSYEQYF.

A remark on this clone: In the same sample, other DNA sequences code for this CDR3. The rearrangement uses TRBV6-5 and TRBJ2-7; D is perhaps TRBD2 (6 bases). Deletions cut 5 bases from V and 1 base from J, with 12 bases between. The germline gives CDR1 MNHEY, CDR2 SVGAGI. The CDR3 consists of 14 residues. The DNA of the CDR3 is TGTGCCAGCAGTGGCCGGGACTCTTCCTACGAGCAGTACTTC. Its translation: CASSGRDSSYEQYF.

The chain combines TRBV6-1 with TRBJ1-2; tentatively, D is TRBD1 (5 bases). V lost 1 base, J lost 3 bases, and 9 bases lay in between. The CDR3 loop spans 14 amino acids. Germline V lookup: CDR1 MNHNS, CDR2 SASEGT. The CDR3 protein is CASSEVGGDYGYTF. In DNA form, the CDR3 reads TGTGCCAGCAGTGAAGTCGGGGGAGACTATGGCTACACCTTC.

The gene calls are TRBV13 and TRBJ2-5, with D hard to call. V dropped 7 bases and J dropped 1 base, with 13 bases sitting between them. The length of the CDR3 is 14 residues. Germline lookup yields CDR1 PRHDT and CDR2 FYEKMQ (reference sequence). The CDR3: CASTPWSAQETQYF. For the CDR3, the DNA is TGTGCCAGCACCCCCTGGTCAGCCCAAGAGACCCAGTACTTC.

The sample holds one count of this clone. The chain has TRBV28 and TRBJ2-7, with D perhaps TRBD1 (5 bases). Trimming took 2 bases from V and 1 from J, leaving 12 bases between them. Germline V gene sequence: CDR1 MDHEN, CDR2 SYDVKM. The CDR3 is made up of 15 amino acids. In DNA form, the CDR3 reads TGTGCCAGCAGTTTAGTTCAGGGATCGTCCTACGAGCAGTACTTC. This encodes CASSLVQGSSYEQYF.

This clone was seen a few times. This chain uses TRBV29-1 with TRBJ1-5, with D possibly being TRBD1 (6 bases). V lost 4 bases and J lost 7, with 11 bases in between. Germline CDR1 and CDR2: SQVTM and ANQGSEA. This CDR3 spans 12 amino acids. In DNA form, the CDR3 reads TGCAGCGTTGTATTAGGGGGACAGCCCCAGCATTTT. Encoded protein: CSVVLGGQPQHF.

This clone was picked up one time. This rearrangement joins TRBV5-4 to TRBJ1-2; a weak D match, TRBD1 (6 bases). CDR1 is SGHNT and CDR2 is YYREEE in the germline V gene (reference sequence). CDR3 size: 13 residues. Trimming removed 4 bases at V and 6 bases at J, with 13 bases between. DNA for the CDR3: TGTGCCAGCAGCGGCAGGGGAGGCGATGGCTACACCTTC. Its protein product is CASSGRGGDGYTF.

This chain joins TRBV9 and TRBJ1-1; no clear D. The CDR3 extends over 14 amino acids. The germline CDR1 and CDR2 sequences are SGDLS and YYNGEE. V was pared by 0 bases and J by 2 bases, with 8 bases between. The CDR3 reads CASSVAAGNTEAFF. The DNA of the CDR3 is TGTGCCAGCAGCGTAGCCGCAGGAAACACTGAAGCTTTCTTT.

V and J are TRBV29-1 and TRBJ2-5; the D gene is possibly TRBD2 (6 bases). Germline V gene data show CDR1 as SQVTM and CDR2 as ANQGSEA. Trimming shortened V by 7 bases and J by 0 bases, and 12 bases separated the two germline ends. The CDR3 sequence is 13 residues long. The CDR3 coding sequence is TGCAGCGCCGCCGGGGGAAACCAAGAGACCCAGTACTTC. This gives the protein CSAAGGNQETQYF.

J is TRBJ1-6 and V is TRBV6-4; 7 bases match TRBD1. The trim removed 6 bases at V and 10 bases at J, leaving 9 bases unmatched. From germline, CDR1 is MRHNA and CDR2 SNTAGT. The CDR3 has 14 residues. CDR3 protein: CASRTGQSGSPLHF. CDR3 sequence (DNA): TGTGCCAGCAGGACGGGACAGTCAGGGTCACCCCTCCACTTT.

This chain uses TRBV6-1 with TRBJ1-4, with no clear D. Germline V CDR1 and CDR2: MNHNS, SASEGT. The CDR3 is 15 residues long. V shed 10 bases and J shed 8 bases, with 23 bases lying between them. The CDR3, as DNA: TGTGCCATAAGGGAGGGAACGCAGTTGAGCGAAAAACTGTTTTTT. Amino acids: CAIREGTQLSEKLFF.

V gene TRBV7-2 combines with J gene TRBJ1-2; no reliable D call. This CDR3 region has 13 residues. V lost 4 bases and J 8 bases, leaving 14 bases between the germline ends. Germline values: CDR1 SGHTA, CDR2 FQGNSA. CDR3: CASSSWESRGYTF. The CDR3 DNA reads TGTGCCAGCAGCTCGTGGGAGAGTCGAGGCTACACCTTC.